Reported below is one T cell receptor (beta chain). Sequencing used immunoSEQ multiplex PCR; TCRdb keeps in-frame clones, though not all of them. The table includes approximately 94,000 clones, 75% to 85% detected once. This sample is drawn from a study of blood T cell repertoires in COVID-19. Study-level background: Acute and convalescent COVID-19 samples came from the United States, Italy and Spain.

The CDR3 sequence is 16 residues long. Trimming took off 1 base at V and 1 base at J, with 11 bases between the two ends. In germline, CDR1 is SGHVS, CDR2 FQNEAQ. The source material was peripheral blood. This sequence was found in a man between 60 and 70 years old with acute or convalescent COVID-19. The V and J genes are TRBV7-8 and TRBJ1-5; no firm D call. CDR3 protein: CASSLGGIESNQPQHF. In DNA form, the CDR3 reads TGTGCCAGCAGCTTAGGAGGGATAGAGAGCAATCAGCCCCAGCATTTT.